The 9 T cell receptor beta chains below were found in one sample sequenced in a study of TET2 disruption in CD19-targeted CAR T cells. These receptors' antigens are unknown. Profiling relied on immunoSEQ multiplex PCR, and the TCRdb table lists in-frame clones only, not all of them. The sample yields more than 25,000 clones, of which the top ten take up approximately 1.8%. Treatment of the sample: autologous CTL019 cells: CD19 CAR with 4-1BB and CD3 zeta domains. Source: CD8- CAR+ T cells sorted from cultured blood T cells, taken for CD19 CAR T cell therapy. Subset noted: CD8-negative CAR-positive T cells from the infusion product. The receptors here all came from a man aged 65 to 79 with chronic lymphocytic leukemia.

Worth noting for this clone: The read gets to within 3 residues of the CDR3 end, and the germline J gene fills in the rest. The V gene is TRBV6-2 or TRBV6-3, the J gene TRBJ2-1; 13 nucleotides line up with TRBD2. V lost 8 bases and J lost 9; bases outside the gene matches: 10. The CDR3 spans 15 residues. Germline CDR1 and CDR2: MNHEY and SVGEGT. The part of the CDR3 DNA that was read is TGTGCCAGCGTCCCGGGACTAGCGGGGTTCGGTGAG. This translates into CASVPGLAGFGE. The whole CDR3 protein reads CASVPGLAGFGEQFF.

Concerning this clone: With the read ending 3 residues before the CDR3 end, the germline J gene is used to fill in that end. The chain employs TRBV29-1 and TRBJ2-4; TRBD1 might be the D (6 bases). The CDR3 length is 11 residues. CDR1 is SQVTM and CDR2 is ANQGSEA in the germline V gene. The CDR3 bases that were read are TGCAGCGTCACCGAACAGGGAAAT. It is translated as CSVTEQGN. The complete CDR3 reads CSVTEQGNQYF. The full variable domain, with the rest looked up from reference TRBV29-1 and TRBJ2-4, is SAVISQKPSRDICQRGTSLTIQCQVDSQVTMMFWYRQQPGQSLTLIATANQGSEATYESGFVIDKFPISRPNLTFSTLTVSNMSPEDSSIYLCSVTEQGNQYFGAGTRLSVL.

In the case of this clone: The CDR3 end falls 3 residues outside the read, so it is completed with the germline J gene. The chain joins TRBV5-1 to TRBJ2-1; 10 bases map to TRBD2. V lost 2 bases and J lost 4; bases outside the gene matches: 3. The CDR3 is 15 amino acids. The germline V gene has CDR1 SGHRS and CDR2 YFSETQ. The CDR3 bases that were read are TGCGCCAGCAGCTTTCTAGCGGGGGAATACAATGAG. Translating gives CASSFLAGEYNE. In full, the CDR3 reads CASSFLAGEYNEQFF.

In the case of this clone: The CDR3 is cut off 3 residues early in the read; its end comes from the germline J gene. This rearrangement joins TRBV2 to TRBJ1-1; 10 positions agree with TRBD1. Per germline, CDR1 SNHLY and CDR2 FYNNEI. This CDR3 comprises 14 residues. With 5 bases clipped from V and 1 base from J, the junction kept 1 base outside the gene matches. Partial CDR3 DNA: TGTGCCAGCAGTCGGGACAGGGGGAACACTGAA. Protein product: CASSRDRGNTE. The CDR3 reads in full as CASSRDRGNTEAFF.

As concerns this clone: The CDR3 extends 3 residues past the end of the read, so its final part is completed from the germline J gene. The chain carries TRBV6-2 or TRBV6-3 and TRBJ1-2; 7 positions agree with TRBD1. CDR3 length: 15 residues. Germline V gene lookup returns CDR1 MNHEY and CDR2 SVGEGT. CDR3 amino acids: CASSKDAGQTHDYTF. The covered CDR3 bases are TGTGCCAGCAGTAAGGACGCGGGACAGACCCACGAC.

Details on this clone: The read terminates 3 residues before the CDR3 end, so the remaining end is supplied by the germline J gene. V and J are TRBV4-1 and TRBJ1-3; D perhaps matches TRBD1 (5 bases). This CDR3 comprises 18 residues. The V end was cut by 1 base, the J end by 0 bases, with 16 bases between. CDR1 MGHRA and CDR2 YSYEKL come from the germline V gene. The sequenced CDR3 bases are TGCGCCAGCAGCCAAGTCCCCGGCCAGGGCCTCTCTGGAAACACC. It codes for CASSQVPGQGLSGNT. The full CDR3 protein reads CASSQVPGQGLSGNTIYF.

Note on this clone: The CDR3 extends 3 residues past the end of the read, so its final part is completed from the germline J gene. V is TRBV28 and J is TRBJ1-5, with no clear D. The V end lost 5 bases, the J end lost 1 base, and 9 bases lay between the germline ends. Looked up from germline, CDR1 is MDHEN and CDR2 is SYDVKM. CDR3 length: 14 amino acids. The CDR3 protein is CASSRRLSNQPQHF. The part of the CDR3 DNA that was read is TGTGCCAGCAGTCGCAGGTTAAGCAATCAGCCC.

Details on this clone: The CDR3 goes on 3 residues after the read ends, and that part is filled in from the germline J gene. The rearrangement links TRBV12-3 or TRBV12-4 to TRBJ1-2, with 7 bases matching TRBD1. The V gene end was trimmed by 1 base and the J gene end by 5 bases; junction bases not matched to a gene: 7. The CDR3 runs to 15 residues. CDR3 DNA (partial): TGTGCCAGCAGTTTAGGGGGGGACAGCCTTTATGGC. It specifies CASSLGGDSLYG. The full CDR3 protein is CASSLGGDSLYGYTF.

This clone counts as medium-sized by frequency. CDR3 DNA (partial): TGTGCCAGCAGCTTAGCGTGGGGGGGATCGACCGGGGAG. Protein: CASSLAWGGSTGE. From start to end, the CDR3 is CASSLAWGGSTGELFF. V and J are TRBV7-6 and TRBJ2-2; 7 nucleotides line up with TRBD2. The read ends 3 residues early relative to the CDR3; the germline J gene fills the gap. The CDR3 length is 16 residues. J lost 5 bases, V lost 0 bases, and 6 bases had no gene match. Per the germline V gene, CDR1 is SGHVS and CDR2 is FNYEAQ.